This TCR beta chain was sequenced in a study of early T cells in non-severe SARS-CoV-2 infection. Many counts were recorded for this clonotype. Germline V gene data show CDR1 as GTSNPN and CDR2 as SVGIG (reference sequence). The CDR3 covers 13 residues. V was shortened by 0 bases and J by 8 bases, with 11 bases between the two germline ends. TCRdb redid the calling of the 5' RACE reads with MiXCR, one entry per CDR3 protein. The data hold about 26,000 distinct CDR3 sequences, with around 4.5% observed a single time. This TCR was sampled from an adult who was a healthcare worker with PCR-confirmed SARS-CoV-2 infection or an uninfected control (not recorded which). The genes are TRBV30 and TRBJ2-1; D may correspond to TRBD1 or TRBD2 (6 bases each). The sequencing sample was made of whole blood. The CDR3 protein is CAWSVGGYYEQFF. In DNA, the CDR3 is TGTGCCTGGAGTGTAGGGGGGTACTATGAGCAGTTCTTC.